Sequencing of this TCR beta chain was carried out in a study of cytomegalovirus exposure and HLA in healthy donors. As for this clone: The antigen is unknown.

Findings of the study overall: Confirmation was obtained in vitro that a few CMV-associated chains are specific for CMV antigens. Clonal expansion, a later analysis showed, was greater in HLA-associated TCR beta chains than in equally common others. The authors listed 150 to 200 TCR beta chains as cytomegalovirus-associated.

Per the germline V gene, CDR1 is SGDLS and CDR2 is YYNGEE. CDR3 size: 16 residues. Trimming took 0 bases from V and 10 from J, leaving 20 bases between them. Vbeta (60) and Jbeta (13) primers were used in the PCR. TCRdb's copy holds only in-frame clones and misses some; the assay was immunoSEQ multiplex PCR. This sample has more than 140,000 clones; around 79% occur once, and the top ten carry 5.7%. This clonotype was obtained from a man aged 30-40 years in good health and CMV-seropositive. This sequence joins TRBV9 and TRBJ2-1, with no clear D. Sequencing was carried out using PBMCs. The CDR3 DNA reads TGTGCCAGCAGCGTAGTTCCTAGTCCTCCCCTCGGGGAGCAGTTCTTC. It codes for CASSVVPSPPLGEQFF.